The T cell receptor beta chain described here comes from a study of blood T cell repertoires in COVID-19. Turning to the study itself: COVID-19 samples collected from the United States, Italy and Spain covered acute and convalescent phases. From T cells, B-cell-depleted T cells, or PBMCs came the material, which was cDNA or gDNA.

CDR1 is SEHNR, CDR2 FQNEAQ, per germline (reference sequence). The CDR3 sequence is 14 residues long. After removal of 7 bases from V and 6 bases from J, the junction contained 6 bases not matched to a gene. Using immunoSEQ multiplex PCR, the repertoire was profiled, and TCRdb retains in-frame clones only, with some absent. The sample records 40,000 to 50,000 clones, 80% to 90% being singletons. The sequenced sample consisted of peripheral blood. The V and J genes are TRBV7-9 and TRBJ1-1, with TRBD1 matching 12 bases. The sequence derives from a human donor in a cohort sampled during active COVID-19. This chain's CDR3 is CASKTGQGASEAFF. CDR3 in DNA: TGTGCCAGCAAAACGGGACAGGGGGCTTCTGAAGCTTTCTTT.